These 16 T cell receptor beta chains originate from one sample sequenced in a study of blood T cell repertoires in COVID-19. The method was immunoSEQ multiplex PCR; TCRdb's version includes in-frame clones alone and lacks a portion of them. The table records approximately 270,000 clones, over 75% of them present only once. Sequencing was performed on PBMCs or T cells enriched from blood (not recorded which). Receptors were obtained from a man between 35 and 55 years old who had recovered from COVID-19.

The genes are TRBV12-1 and TRBJ2-3; the table's TRBD2 call for D was not verified on the DNA. TRBV12-1 is a known pseudogene. This CDR3 spans 13 amino acids. CDR3 residues: CASSFPSTDTQYF. Written as DNA, the CDR3 is TGTGCCAGCAGCTTCCCGTCCACAGATACGCAGTATTTT.

CDR3 sequence (DNA): TGTGCCAGCAGTATTGGACAGGGGGTTGCTCAGCCCCAGCATTTT. This codes for CASSIGQGVAQPQHF. The rearrangement links TRBV28 to TRBJ1-5; 10 nucleotides match TRBD1. The V gene end was trimmed by 5 bases and the J gene end by 6 bases; junction bases not matched to a gene: 7. The germline V gene encodes CDR1 MDHEN and CDR2 SYDVKM. This CDR3 is built from 15 residues.

The J gene is TRBJ1-6, the V gene TRBV4-1, with 8 bases aligning to TRBD1. Germline V CDR1 and CDR2: MGHRA, YSYEKL. V shed 4 bases, J shed 10 bases, and the junction held 18 bases outside the gene matches. The CDR3 has 18 amino acids. CDR3 amino acids: CASSLPNLGRGLSSPLHF. In DNA, the CDR3 is TGCGCCAGCAGCCTCCCAAACTTAGGCAGGGGGCTAAGCTCACCCCTCCACTTT.

The chain recombines TRBV3-1 (or the pseudogene TRBV3-2) with TRBJ2-7; D is uncertain. The germline V and J ends were trimmed by 0 bases and 3 bases, with 9 bases remaining between them. There are 14 residues in the CDR3. Germline CDR1 reads LGHDT; CDR2 reads YNNKEL (reference sequence). The CDR3 DNA is TGTGCCAGCAGCCAAGAGTCCCCACTCTACGAGCAGTACTTC. It translates to CASSQESPLYEQYF.

This clone was recorded only once. A read error is possible here, since a much larger clone lies one base away. The identical CDR3 is also encoded by other nucleotide sequences in the sample. The chain has TRBV7-7 and TRBJ2-1; 7 bases are shared with TRBD2. The CDR3 sequence is 14 residues long. The trim removed 1 base at V and 3 bases at J, leaving 0 bases unmatched. Per germline, CDR1 SSHAT and CDR2 FNYEAQ (reference sequence). In DNA, the CDR3 is TGTGCCAGCAGCTTAGGCGGGAGCTACAATGAGCAGTTCTTC. Translating it yields CASSLGGSYNEQFF.

This chain links TRBV29-1 with TRBJ1-2; 8 bases fit TRBD1. Germline CDR1 and CDR2: SQVTM and ANQGSEA. This CDR3 has 13 residues. Germline trimming cut 0 bases from V and 7 bases from J; bases unmatched to any gene: 4. CDR3 sequence reads: CSVEDQGASGYTF. CDR3 bases: TGCAGCGTTGAAGATCAGGGGGCGAGTGGCTACACCTTC. Full variable domain (outside the CDR3, taken from reference TRBV29-1 and TRBJ1-2): SAVISQKPSRDICQRGTSLTIQCQVDSQVTMMFWYRQQPGQSLTLIATANQGSEATYESGFVIDKFPISRPNLTFSTLTVSNMSPEDSSIYLCSVEDQGASGYTFGSGTRLTVV.

This clone has only a few counts. The gene calls are TRBV29-1 and TRBJ1-5, with D tentatively TRBD1 (6 bases). The CDR3 totals 14 residues. The V end lost 4 bases, the J end lost 0 bases, and 10 bases lay between the germline ends. Germline-derived CDR1 and CDR2 are SQVTM and ANQGSEA. CDR3 nucleotides: TGCAGCGTTGGGACAGCTAATAGCAATCAGCCCCAGCATTTT. Amino acid sequence: CSVGTANSNQPQHF.

V and J are TRBV28 and TRBJ1-2, with a weak D call TRBD1 (6 bases). Germline assignment: CDR1 MDHEN and CDR2 SYDVKM. V shed 1 base and J shed 2 bases, with 20 bases lying between them. The CDR3 sequence is 18 residues long. The chain's CDR3 is CASSLSSLTGGQNYGYTF. The CDR3 DNA sequence: TGTGCCAGCAGTTTATCCAGCCTGACAGGCGGGCAAAACTATGGCTACACCTTC.

At least ten counts were recorded for this clone. CDR3 nucleotide sequence: TGTGCCAGCAGCTCCCGGACTAGCGGGAGGGCCTACGAGCAGTACTTC. Translation: CASSSRTSGRAYEQYF. This chain connects TRBV7-6 to TRBJ2-7, with TRBD2 identical over 15 bases. Germline-derived CDR1 and CDR2 are SGHVS and FNYEAQ. J was trimmed by 2 bases and V by 4 bases; bases with no gene match: 3. The CDR3 has 16 residues.

The genes are TRBV6-5 and TRBJ2-7; D perhaps matches TRBD1 (6 bases). The CDR3 spans 13 residues. V was trimmed by 6 bases and J by 5 bases, leaving 14 bases between them. The germline gives CDR1 MNHEY, CDR2 SVGAGI. CDR3 in amino acids: CASRRGKDHEQYF. In nucleotides, the CDR3 is TGTGCCAGCAGAAGGGGGAAGGACCACGAGCAGTACTTC.

This sequence joins TRBV4-1 and TRBJ2-7; D gene ambiguous. The CDR3 has 15 residues. V was trimmed by 2 bases and J by 3 bases, leaving 14 bases between them. Germline V lookup: CDR1 MGHRA, CDR2 YSYEKL. CDR3 loop: CASSQFSTSYYEQYF. The DNA of the CDR3 is TGCGCCAGCAGCCAATTTTCCACTTCCTACTACGAGCAGTACTTC.

V gene TRBV7-3 combines with J gene TRBJ2-7; tentatively, D is TRBD1 (6 bases). Trimming shortened V by 6 bases and J by 3 bases, and 12 bases separated the two germline ends. The CDR3 extends over 13 amino acids. CDR1 and CDR2 (germline): SGHTA, FQGTGA. CDR3 loop: CASSQSQGYEQYF. Written as DNA, the CDR3 is TGTGCCAGCAGTCAGTCACAGGGCTACGAGCAGTACTTC.

The rearrangement links TRBV18 to TRBJ2-3; a weak D match, TRBD2 (6 bases). Between the trimmed V and J ends, which lost 6 bases and 1 base, there was a span of 14 bases. Per the germline V gene, CDR1 is KGHSH and CDR2 is LQKENI. The CDR3 spans 15 residues. In DNA form, the CDR3 reads TGTGCCAGCTCCCCCGGGGACTCTCGCACAGATACGCAGTATTTT. Translating gives CASSPGDSRTDTQYF. The variable domain in full, with the rest retrieved from reference TRBV18 and TRBJ2-3, is NAGVMQNPRHLVRRRGQEARLRCSPMKGHSHVYWYRQLPEEGLKFMVYLQKENIIDESGMPKERFSAEFPKEGPSILRIQQVVRGDSAAYFCASSPGDSRTDTQYFGPGTRLTVL.

The CDR3 protein is CASSYSPNYGYTF. Here the CDR3 DNA reads TGTGCCAGCAGTTACTCCCCGAACTATGGCTACACCTTC. The chain joins TRBV6-5 to TRBJ1-2, with D uncertain. The CDR3 contains 13 residues. V lost 0 bases to trimming and J lost 2 bases, with 4 bases between them. Germline loops: CDR1 MNHEY, CDR2 SVGAGI.

The rearrangement links TRBV5-1 to TRBJ1-2; possibly TRBD1 for D (5 bases). Germline CDR1 and CDR2: SGHRS and YFSETQ. This CDR3 has 13 residues. The V gene lost 0 bases and the J gene lost 10 bases, with 13 bases spanning the gap. CDR3 bases: TGCGCCAGCAGCTTGGGACCCCAGGGATACTACACCTTC. Its protein product is CASSLGPQGYYTF.

The rearrangement links TRBV7-2 to TRBJ2-3; no firm D call. This CDR3 is built from 14 residues. Between the trimmed V and J ends, which lost 5 bases and 6 bases, there was a span of 15 bases. The germline V gene encodes CDR1 SGHTA and CDR2 FQGNSA. The CDR3 sequence is CASSPGILTDTQYF. CDR3 bases: TGTGCCAGCAGCCCGGGTATTCTTACGGATACGCAGTATTTT.